The entry that follows covers one TCR beta chain sequence. These data originate in a study of blood T cell repertoires in COVID-19. Study information: The analysed material was cDNA or gDNA that came from T cells, B-cell-depleted T cells, or PBMCs.

The CDR3 consists of 15 residues. The germline CDR1 and CDR2 sequences are SGHNT and YYREEE (reference sequence). With V trimmed by 0 bases and J by 3 bases, 5 bases remained unmatched. Original processing notes: Amplifying reference gene primers gave estimates of nucleated cell counts. Sequencing was performed with immunoSEQ multiplex PCR; in TCRdb, only in-frame clones are kept and a portion is missing. The D gene and trimming were derived from the DNA, and the V and J assignments and clone size from that table. The sample consists of more than 95,000 clones, roughly 80% of them appearing once. The J gene is TRBJ2-7, the V gene TRBV5-4; TRBD1 aligns across 8 bases. The sequence came from a man under 40 with acute or convalescent COVID-19. Sequencing was performed on peripheral blood. Here the CDR3 reads CASSLGQGQVYEQYF. CDR3 bases: TGTGCCAGCAGCTTGGGGCAGGGACAGGTCTACGAGCAGTACTTC.